A single sample is the source of the 10 T cell receptor beta chains below, sequenced in a study of cytomegalovirus exposure and HLA in healthy donors. Vbeta (60) and Jbeta (13) primers were used in the PCR. TCRdb keeps only in-frame clones here, not all; method: immunoSEQ multiplex PCR. The table lists 150,000 to 200,000 clones, 70% to 90% of them singletons. The sample was PBMCs. Every receptor here comes from a man aged 18 to 35 in good health and CMV-seropositive.

The chain has TRBV5-6 and TRBJ2-5, with 10 nucleotides matching TRBD1. This CDR3 has 14 residues. The germline V gene has CDR1 SGHDT and CDR2 YYEEEE. V was clipped by 3 bases and J by 9 bases; unmatched bases: 8. The CDR3: CASSYGQGDWAQYF. CDR3 DNA sequence: TGTGCCAGCAGCTATGGACAGGGGGATTGGGCCCAGTACTTC.

The genes are TRBV10-2 and TRBJ2-3; 7 nucleotides match TRBD2. V was clipped by 6 bases and J by 2 bases; unmatched bases: 11. In germline, CDR1 is WSHSY, CDR2 SAAADI. This CDR3 has 16 residues. This CDR3 is CASRWGGEINTDTQYF. CDR3 DNA sequence: TGCGCCAGCAGATGGGGGGGGGAGATAAACACAGATACGCAGTATTTT.

This clone was counted a single time. The chain couples TRBV19 to TRBJ2-3; D gene ambiguous. Trimming removed 10 bases at V and 1 base at J, with 9 bases between. This CDR3 comprises 12 residues. Germline V CDR1 and CDR2: LNHDA, SQIVND (reference sequence). DNA for the CDR3: TGTGCCACGCTCACAGGCACAGATACGCAGTATTTT. Translation gives CATLTGTDTQYF.

This rearrangement joins TRBV9 to TRBJ1-3, with TRBD1 matching 7 bases. Looked up from germline, CDR1 is SGDLS and CDR2 is YYNGEE. This CDR3 region has 15 residues. After removal of 3 bases from V and 3 bases from J, the junction contained 6 bases not matched to a gene. DNA for the CDR3: TGTGCCAGCAGCGGACTACAGGGGTTTGGAAACACCATATATTTT. Protein product: CASSGLQGFGNTIYF.

This sequence joins TRBV27 and TRBJ1-5; D is unclear. V shed 4 bases and J shed 3 bases, with 10 bases lying between them. CDR3 length: 14 residues. CDR1 is MNHEY and CDR2 is SMNVEV in the germline V gene (reference sequence). The CDR3 nucleotides are TGTGCCAGCAGTTCTCCAGGTCTCAATCAGCCCCAGCATTTT. Encoded protein: CASSSPGLNQPQHF.

This clone has a handful of counts. The gene calls are TRBV2 and TRBJ1-1; 9 positions agree with TRBD1. V lost 7 bases and J lost 7; bases outside the gene matches: 10. From germline, CDR1 is SNHLY and CDR2 FYNNEI. The CDR3 is 14 amino acids. DNA for the CDR3: TGTGCCAGCAACACACGGGGACAGGGAGATGAAGCTTTCTTT. Its translation: CASNTRGQGDEAFF.

The chain has TRBV6-5 and TRBJ1-1, with D hard to call. The germline CDR1 and CDR2 sequences are MNHEY and SVGAGI. This CDR3 comprises 16 residues. Trimming cost V 0 bases and J 3 bases, with 14 bases left between them. The CDR3 is CASSYSLWGEDTEAFF. The DNA of the CDR3 is TGTGCCAGCAGTTACTCCCTTTGGGGAGAGGACACTGAAGCTTTCTTT.

The table lists this clone with a count of one. This chain connects TRBV19 to TRBJ2-5; D perhaps matches TRBD1 (7 bases). Judging by the DNA end, TRBJ2-7 fits better; the J call may be wrong. Germline V gene lookup returns CDR1 LNHDA and CDR2 SQIVND (reference sequence). The CDR3 is 14 residues long. CDR3 nucleotides: TGTGCCAGTAGTCGCCGCAGGGGGAGGAACGAGCAGTACTTC. It is translated as CASSRRRGRNEQYF.

This clone was detected a few times. The chain couples TRBV7-6 to TRBJ1-4, with D maybe TRBD1 (6 bases). V was clipped by 1 base and J by 8 bases, with 14 bases between them. CDR1 is SGHVS and CDR2 is FNYEAQ in the germline V gene. The CDR3 length is 15 residues. DNA for the CDR3: TGTGCCAGCAGCTTAGAAGCGACAGGTCAAGAAAAACTGTTTTTT. This encodes CASSLEATGQEKLFF.

The chain has TRBV29-1 and TRBJ1-1, with D tentatively TRBD1 (6 bases). Germline CDR1 reads SQVTM; CDR2 reads ANQGSEA. CDR3 length equals 13 residues. V lost 2 bases and J 3 bases, leaving 10 bases between the germline ends. The CDR3 region is CSVEKGGDTEAFF. Here the CDR3 DNA reads TGCAGCGTTGAAAAGGGGGGGGACACTGAAGCTTTCTTT.